Listed here are 9 T cell receptor beta chains from one sample, sequenced in a study of neurological immune-mediated disorders. From the 5' RACE reads, TCRdb called clonotypes with MiXCR, one entry per CDR3 protein. The top ten clones hold approximately 40% of a sample with some 16,000 distinct CDR3 sequences, about 10% of them seen once. Sequenced input: CD8+ T cells from blood. These receptor sequences come from a man aged 45-65 years in good health.

The chain combines TRBV5-6 with TRBJ2-1; D not resolved. The length of the CDR3 is 17 residues. Germline V lookup: CDR1 SGHDT, CDR2 YYEEEE. With 0 bases removed from V and 0 bases from J, the gap between germline ends came to 13 bases. In DNA form, the CDR3 reads TGTGCCAGCAGCTTGGCCTTTGGGCACAGCTCCTACAATGAGCAGTTCTTC. Translated: CASSLAFGHSSYNEQFF.

This clonotype came up many times. The chain couples TRBV28 to TRBJ2-3, with D perhaps TRBD2 (5 bases). Germline CDR1 reads MDHEN; CDR2 reads SYDVKM. The CDR3 is 11 residues long. V shed 5 bases and J shed 9 bases, with 9 bases lying between them. CDR3 in DNA: TGTGCCAGCAGTCCCAGGAGGACGCAGTATTTT. Translation gives CASSPRRTQYF.

Relative to its sample, this clonotype is large. This chain connects TRBV3-1 to TRBJ2-7; D not certain. The germline V gene encodes CDR1 LGHDT and CDR2 YNNKEL (reference sequence). Trimming pared 4 bases from V and 2 bases from J, leaving 18 bases between. The CDR3 spans 16 residues. In DNA form, the CDR3 reads TGTGCCAGCAGCCCAGAAGCTGGTAGAATCGCCTACGAGCAGTACTTC. Its protein product is CASSPEAGRIAYEQYF.

This clonotype was seen many times. The gene calls are TRBV29-1 and TRBJ2-3; possible D gene TRBD1, 6 bases. Germline-derived CDR1 and CDR2 are SQVTM and ANQGSEA. This CDR3 is built from 12 residues. Trimming removed 3 bases from V and 4 bases from J, with 8 bases in between. CDR3 in amino acids: CSVDPGADTQYF. Written as DNA, the CDR3 is TGCAGCGTTGACCCAGGGGCAGATACGCAGTATTTT.

This clonotype has at least ten counts. The chain carries TRBV10-3 and TRBJ1-5; D might be TRBD1 (6 bases). CDR3 length: 15 amino acids. Germline V gives CDR1 ENHRY, CDR2 SYGVKD. V dropped 2 bases and J dropped 0 bases, with 8 bases sitting between them. CDR3 sequence (DNA): TGTGCCATCAGTGAGGCAGGGGATAGCAATCAGCCCCAGCATTTT. Translation: CAISEAGDSNQPQHF.

This clonotype was seen at least ten times. V gene TRBV6-5 combines with J gene TRBJ1-1, with 11 bases matching TRBD1. Per germline, CDR1 MNHEY and CDR2 SVGAGI. The CDR3 contains 18 residues. Trimming removed 2 bases from V and 5 bases from J; junction bases left unmatched: 13. CDR3 amino acids: CASSYTEGLDRGPTEAFF. The DNA for the CDR3 is TGTGCCAGCAGTTACACGGAGGGCTTGGACAGGGGGCCGACTGAAGCTTTCTTT.

This clonotype showed up many times. This rearrangement joins TRBV4-2 to TRBJ2-1, with 9 bases that match TRBD2. There are 16 residues in the CDR3. Losses at the gene ends were 2 bases for V and 3 bases for J; bases not matched to a gene: 5. Germline CDR1 LGHNA, CDR2 YNFKEQ. CDR3 nucleotides: TGTGCCAGCAGCCAACCCACTAGCGGGCACTACAATGAGCAGTTCTTC. Amino acids: CASSQPTSGHYNEQFF.

This clonotype was recorded many times. This chain uses TRBV10-3 with TRBJ1-6, with D possibly TRBD1 on 6 matching bases. Between the trimmed V and J ends, which lost 2 bases and 9 bases, there was a span of 11 bases. Looked up from germline, CDR1 is ENHRY and CDR2 is SYGVKD. The CDR3 spans 14 residues. CDR3 DNA sequence: TGTGCCATCAGTGAGAAGGGGGGCTCTTCACCCCTCCACTTT. It yields the protein CAISEKGGSSPLHF.

This clonotype was detected ten times or more. The chain links TRBV20-1 to TRBJ2-1, with D possibly matching TRBD2 (6 bases). The germline gives CDR1 DFQATT, CDR2 SNEGSKA (reference sequence). Trimming stripped 1 base from V and 3 bases from J, with 10 bases between. CDR3 length: 14 residues. The CDR3 spells CSARVGLDYNEQFF. For the CDR3, the DNA is TGCAGTGCTAGAGTGGGACTGGACTACAATGAGCAGTTCTTC.